The 32 T cell receptor beta chains below were found in one sample sequenced in a study of T-cell reconstitution after alpha-beta-depleted transplantation in children. Preparation of the TCRbeta library involved a method that used unique molecular identifiers. Each CDR3 protein is one row after TCRdb ran MiXCR on the PCR reads. This sample has about 510,000 distinct CDR3 sequences; approximately 10% occur once, and the top ten carry 14%. The source was PBMCs, mostly from graft donor cells, collected 180 days after TCRalphabeta/CD19-depleted stem cell transplant. These receptors were obtained from a female patient under 10 years old who had a stem cell transplant for aplastic anemia, so the T cells may come from the graft donor.

CDR3 sequence reads: CASSQGASGRVGTQYF. CDR3 nucleotide sequence: TGTGCCAGCAGCCAAGGGGCTAGCGGGCGGGTCGGGACGCAGTATTTT. The chain combines TRBV3-1 with TRBJ2-3; 8 bases are a match to TRBD2. The V gene end was trimmed by 1 base and the J gene end by 9 bases; junction bases not matched to a gene: 12. The CDR3 contains 16 residues. Germline CDR1 reads LGHDT; CDR2 reads YNNKEL (reference sequence).

V gene TRBV12-3 or TRBV12-4 combines with J gene TRBJ2-5, with 11 bases matching TRBD2. The CDR3 has 14 residues. V was clipped by 6 bases and J by 4 bases; unmatched bases: 4. The CDR3 loop reads CASRPGLAGETQYF. The CDR3, as DNA: TGTGCCAGCAGGCCCGGACTAGCGGGAGAGACCCAGTACTTC.

This clonotype was recorded a few times. The rearrangement uses TRBV19 and TRBJ2-3, with 9 nucleotides matching TRBD2. The CDR3 spans 16 residues. V dropped 3 bases and J dropped 0; count of bases not matched to a gene: 4. The germline V gene encodes CDR1 LNHDA and CDR2 SQIVND (reference sequence). Here the CDR3 DNA reads TGTGCCAGTAGTATTACTAGCGGGCGTAGCACAGATACGCAGTATTTT. It is translated as CASSITSGRSTDTQYF.

The chain carries TRBV7-2 and TRBJ2-2, with D perhaps TRBD1 or TRBD2 (5 bases each). The CDR3 consists of 14 residues. V dropped 6 bases and J dropped 1 base, with 9 bases sitting between them. CDR1 and CDR2 (germline): SGHTA, FQGNSA. The CDR3, as DNA: TGTGCCAGCAGGGGGGTCGTGAACACCGGGGAGCTGTTTTTT. This sequence encodes CASRGVVNTGELFF. Together with reference TRBV7-2 and TRBJ2-2, the CDR3 gives the full variable domain: GAGVSQSPSNKVTEKGKDVELRCDPISGHTALYWYRQSLGQGLEFLIYFQGNSAPDKSGLPSDRFSAERTGGSVSTLTIQRTQQEDSAVYLCASRGVVNTGELFFGEGSRLTVL.

This clonotype was counted only a few times. The chain has TRBV20-1 and TRBJ2-1; D not resolved. The CDR3 length is 14 residues. Per the germline V gene, CDR1 is DFQATT and CDR2 is SNEGSKA (reference sequence). The V gene lost 2 bases and the J gene lost 5 bases, with 13 bases spanning the gap. CDR3 residues: CSARKPKKNNEQFF. DNA of the CDR3: TGCAGTGCTAGAAAACCGAAAAAGAACAATGAGCAGTTCTTC.

This clonotype was observed a few times. This chain links TRBV7-2 with TRBJ1-4; the match to TRBD1 covers 8 bases. From germline, CDR1 is SGHTA and CDR2 FQGNSA. V lost 5 bases to trimming and J lost 7 bases; unmatched junction nucleotides: 3. This CDR3 spans 13 amino acids. CDR3 coding DNA: TGTGCCAGCAGCCAGGACAGGGCTGAAAAACTGTTTTTT. Translating it yields CASSQDRAEKLFF.

In its sample, this clonotype was seen a few times. CDR3 in amino acids: CASSPLRRTSEAFF. CDR3 coding DNA: TGTGCCAGCAGCCCACTTAGGCGAACCAGTGAAGCTTTCTTT. The rearrangement joins TRBV6-2 or TRBV6-3 to TRBJ1-1; D gene ambiguous. This CDR3 comprises 14 residues. V was pared by 6 bases and J by 7 bases, with 18 bases between. CDR1 and CDR2 from the germline V gene are MNHEY and SVGEGT.

This rearrangement joins TRBV29-1 to TRBJ2-6; D is perhaps TRBD1 or TRBD2 (5 bases each). V lost 5 bases to trimming and J lost 3 bases, with 20 bases between them. This CDR3 has 17 residues. CDR1 and CDR2 from the germline V gene are SQVTM and ANQGSEA. The CDR3 loop reads CSVRSPGPGGGANVLTF. CDR3 nucleotide sequence: TGCAGCGTTAGGAGTCCAGGGCCTGGAGGTGGGGCCAACGTCCTGACTTTC.

The chain links TRBV6-2 or TRBV6-3 to TRBJ1-3; D is unresolved. CDR3 length: 16 amino acids. V was clipped by 2 bases and J by 0 bases, with 11 bases between them. Per the germline V gene, CDR1 is MNHEY and CDR2 is SVGEGT. The CDR3 sequence is CASSYGGVLSGNTIYF. The CDR3 bases are TGTGCCAGCAGTTACGGCGGGGTCCTCTCTGGAAACACCATATATTTT.

CDR3 protein: CSARDRTGLLYEQYF. The CDR3 nucleotides read TGCAGTGCTAGAGATCGGACGGGACTTCTCTACGAGCAGTACTTC. The J gene is TRBJ2-7, the V gene TRBV20-1; D possibly corresponds to TRBD2 (6 bases). The germline V gene encodes CDR1 DFQATT and CDR2 SNEGSKA (reference sequence). Trimming took off 0 bases at V and 3 bases at J, with 15 bases between the two ends. The CDR3 consists of 15 residues.

The chain uses TRBV18 and TRBJ2-7; 10 nucleotides line up with TRBD2. V gave up 3 bases and J gave up 4 bases; unmatched junction bases: 6. Germline-derived CDR1 and CDR2 are KGHSH and LQKENI. This CDR3 has 15 residues. The CDR3 bases are TGTGCCAGCTCACCTGGGCTAGCGGGAGTTTACGAGCAGTACGTC. Translated, it gives CASSPGLAGVYEQYV.

V is TRBV12-3 or TRBV12-4 and J is TRBJ2-3; 7 positions agree with TRBD1. The J segment lost 0 bases and the V segment lost 5 bases, leaving 8 bases of the junction unmatched. CDR3 length: 16 residues. CDR3 nucleotides: TGTGCCAGCAGTCTAGACAGGGTGACTAGCACAGATACGCAGTATTTT. Translation: CASSLDRVTSTDTQYF.

This clonotype was counted a few times. This chain links TRBV2 with TRBJ2-2, with D perhaps TRBD2 (5 bases). Germline V gene lookup returns CDR1 SNHLY and CDR2 FYNNEI. Between the trimmed V and J ends, which lost 5 bases and 4 bases, there was a span of 11 bases. The CDR3 loop spans 14 amino acids. Here the CDR3 DNA reads TGTGCCAGCAGTCAAACTAGGAGCACCGGGGAGCTGTTTTTT. Residues: CASSQTRSTGELFF.

The V and J genes are TRBV27 and TRBJ2-1; maybe TRBD2 (7 bases). The ends were cut back, 4 bases at V and 8 bases at J, with 18 bases in the middle. Germline loops: CDR1 MNHEY, CDR2 SMNVEV (reference sequence). The CDR3 sequence is 15 residues long. Written as DNA, the CDR3 is TGTGCCAGCAGTTCCCTCGGGGGGCCGACGGATGAGCAGTTCTTC. It codes for CASSSLGGPTDEQFF.

A few counts support this clonotype. The rearrangement uses TRBV7-9 and TRBJ2-7; a weak D match, TRBD1 (6 bases). CDR3 size: 14 residues. The germline gives CDR1 SEHNR, CDR2 FQNEAQ (reference sequence). The V and J ends lost 5 bases and 0 bases respectively, with 11 bases between them. CDR3: CASSTRDTSYEQYF. CDR3 DNA sequence: TGTGCCAGCAGCACCCGGGACACCTCCTACGAGCAGTACTTC. Looking up the rest from reference TRBV7-9 and TRBJ2-7 gives the full variable domain: DTGVSQNPRHKITKRGQNVTFRCDPISEHNRLYWYRQTLGQGPEFLTYFQNEAQLEKSRLLSDRFSAERPKGSFSTLEIQRTEQGDSAMYLCASSTRDTSYEQYFGPGTRLTVT.

The rearrangement uses TRBV11-3 and TRBJ2-5, with 12 nucleotides matching TRBD2. Germline V gives CDR1 SGHNT, CDR2 YENEEA. With V trimmed by 11 bases and J by 6 bases, 13 bases remained unmatched. This CDR3 contains 15 residues. CDR3 sequence: CASSGSTSGSQTQYF. DNA for the CDR3: TGTGCCTCATCAGGGTCGACTAGCGGGAGCCAGACCCAGTACTTC.

Notes on this clonotype: Its ends do not fully match the called genes, so a read error is possible. The chain uses TRBV11-2 and TRBJ2-2; possibly TRBD1 or TRBD2 for D (5 bases each). Germline V gives CDR1 SGHAT, CDR2 FQNNGV. The CDR3 runs 14 residues. Written as DNA, the CDR3 is TGTGCCAGCAGCCTTTGGGCTAAAACCGGGGACCTGTTTTTT. This translates into CASSLWAKTGDLFF.

This chain uses TRBV12-3 or TRBV12-4 with TRBJ2-7, with 11 bases identical to TRBD1. The CDR3 runs 15 residues. Unmatched junction bases numbered 6, after V lost 5 bases and J lost 3 bases. DNA of the CDR3: TGTGCCAGCAGTAAATCCGGGACAGGGGGCTACGAGCAGTACGTC. Its protein is CASSKSGTGGYEQYV.

CDR3 sequence reads: CASSPWGDEGEQYF. The CDR3 DNA is TGTGCCAGCAGCCCCTGGGGGGACGAGGGCGAGCAGTACTTC. The chain joins TRBV7-9 to TRBJ2-7; D might be TRBD2 (6 bases). CDR1 and CDR2 (germline): SEHNR, FQNEAQ (reference sequence). V was shortened by 5 bases and J by 6 bases, with 17 bases between the two germline ends. The CDR3 has 14 residues.

This clonotype has more than one count but fewer than ten. The rearrangement joins TRBV7-8 to TRBJ1-5; D call uncertain. The CDR3 has 15 amino acids. The germline V and J ends were trimmed by 5 bases and 1 base, with 12 bases remaining between them. The V gene's germline CDR1 is SGHVS and CDR2 FQNEAQ. Here the CDR3 DNA reads TGTGCCAGCAGCACCTTAGACAAGAGCAATCAGCCCCAGCATTTT. It specifies CASSTLDKSNQPQHF.

This clonotype occurred a few times. This chain uses TRBV27 with TRBJ2-1; 15 nucleotides match TRBD2. Germline CDR1 is MNHEY and CDR2 is SMNVEV (reference sequence). The CDR3 has 17 residues. J was trimmed by 6 bases and V by 5 bases; bases with no gene match: 8. The CDR3 spells CASSKPGLAGGRNEQFF. DNA of the CDR3: TGTGCCAGCAGTAAACCGGGACTAGCGGGAGGTCGCAATGAGCAGTTCTTC.

The CDR3 DNA is TGCGCCAGCAGCTTAGTTCCGGGACTCAACACCGGGGAGCTGTTTTTT. It yields the protein CASSLVPGLNTGELFF. This chain links TRBV5-1 with TRBJ2-2; TRBD2 is a possible D gene (6 bases). Trimming removed 2 bases from V and 2 bases from J, with 13 bases in between. The CDR3 spans 16 residues. Per germline, CDR1 SGHRS and CDR2 YFSETQ.

There are many counts of this clonotype. The chain links TRBV9 to TRBJ2-3; weak D call: TRBD2 (5 bases). V lost 3 bases, J lost 4 bases, and 6 bases lay in between. The CDR3 consists of 12 residues. CDR1 and CDR2 (germline): SGDLS, YYNGEE. The DNA of the CDR3 is TGTGCCAGCAGCGCGGGGTCAGATACGCAGTATTTT. Its translation is CASSAGSDTQYF.

The V and J genes are TRBV6-5 and TRBJ1-1; tentative D call: TRBD1 (6 bases). CDR3 size: 17 residues. V lost 4 bases to trimming and J lost 4 bases, with 22 bases between them. Germline V gene data show CDR1 as MNHEY and CDR2 as SVGAGI. The CDR3 DNA reads TGTGCCAGCAGTTCCAGACAGGACGCCCTCGGTGGCACTGAAGCTTTCTTT. Translating gives CASSSRQDALGGTEAFF.

A few counts support this clonotype. This chain connects TRBV29-1 to TRBJ2-1; TRBD2 agrees at 13 bases. Trimming took 1 base from V and 7 from J; bases not matched to a gene: 7. The CDR3 runs 16 residues. In germline, CDR1 is SQVTM, CDR2 ANQGSEA. CDR3 nucleotides: TGCAGCGTTGAAGCCGGGGGACTAGCGGGGAAAAATGAGCAGTTCTTC. Protein sequence: CSVEAGGLAGKNEQFF.

This rearrangement joins TRBV18 to TRBJ2-2, with 8 bases identical to TRBD1. With V trimmed by 0 bases and J by 2 bases, 5 bases remained unmatched. Germline assignment: CDR1 KGHSH and CDR2 LQKENI. There are 17 residues in the CDR3. The CDR3 loop reads CASSPPRTGPNTGELFF. Here the CDR3 DNA reads TGTGCCAGCTCACCACCACGGACAGGGCCTAACACCGGGGAGCTGTTTTTT.

This clonotype came up a few times. CDR3 nucleotide sequence: TGTGCCAGCAGGGCGGGAGGGTCCTACAATGAGCAGTTCTTC. Translated, it gives CASRAGGSYNEQFF. This chain joins TRBV28 and TRBJ2-1; 9 bases align to TRBD2. V lost 6 bases and J lost 1; bases outside the gene matches: 1. CDR1 and CDR2 from the germline V gene are MDHEN and SYDVKM. The CDR3 covers 14 residues.

The J gene is TRBJ2-7, the V gene TRBV5-4, with 8 positions matching TRBD1. The CDR3 runs 17 residues. Germline lookup yields CDR1 SGHNT and CDR2 YYREEE (reference sequence). Losses at the gene ends were 0 bases for V and 2 bases for J; bases not matched to a gene: 10. The CDR3 loop is CASSLGTGFWGPYEQYF. CDR3 coding DNA: TGTGCCAGCAGCTTGGGGACAGGGTTTTGGGGACCCTACGAGCAGTACTTC.

This clonotype was detected a few times. The rearrangement links TRBV27 to TRBJ1-5; D is possibly TRBD1 (6 bases). The CDR3 is 14 amino acids. CDR1 and CDR2 from the germline V gene are MNHEY and SMNVEV (reference sequence). V was trimmed by 3 bases and J by 5 bases, leaving 11 bases between them. The CDR3 coding sequence is TGTGCCAGCAGTTTTGCACAGGGTCATCAGCCCCAGCATTTT. It specifies CASSFAQGHQPQHF.

V and J are TRBV3-1 and TRBJ1-2; 7 nucleotides line up with TRBD1. The germline V gene encodes CDR1 LGHDT and CDR2 YNNKEL (reference sequence). Trimming at V came to 4 bases and at J to 6 bases, leaving 8 bases not matched to a gene. The CDR3 spans 14 residues. CDR3 protein: CASSRGQAMNGYTF. The CDR3 coding sequence is TGTGCCAGCAGCCGCGGACAGGCGATGAATGGCTACACCTTC.

This clonotype was seen more than once but under ten times. J is TRBJ1-1 and V is TRBV12-3 or TRBV12-4; possibly TRBD1 for D (6 bases). The germline V and J ends were trimmed by 6 bases and 1 base, with 27 bases remaining between them. This CDR3 comprises 19 residues. The DNA of the CDR3 is TGTGCCAGCAGCTCAACCGAGGGACACCTCAGTCGGGGGAACACTGAAGCTTTCTTT. Translated: CASSSTEGHLSRGNTEAFF.

This clonotype turned up a few times. This chain links TRBV27 with TRBJ1-1; 8 positions agree with TRBD1. CDR3 size: 14 residues. Per germline, CDR1 MNHEY and CDR2 SMNVEV (reference sequence). J was trimmed by 4 bases and V by 5 bases; bases with no gene match: 6. CDR3 DNA: TGTGCCAGCAGTATACTAACAGGGGGCACTGAAGCTTTCTTT. Protein: CASSILTGGTEAFF.